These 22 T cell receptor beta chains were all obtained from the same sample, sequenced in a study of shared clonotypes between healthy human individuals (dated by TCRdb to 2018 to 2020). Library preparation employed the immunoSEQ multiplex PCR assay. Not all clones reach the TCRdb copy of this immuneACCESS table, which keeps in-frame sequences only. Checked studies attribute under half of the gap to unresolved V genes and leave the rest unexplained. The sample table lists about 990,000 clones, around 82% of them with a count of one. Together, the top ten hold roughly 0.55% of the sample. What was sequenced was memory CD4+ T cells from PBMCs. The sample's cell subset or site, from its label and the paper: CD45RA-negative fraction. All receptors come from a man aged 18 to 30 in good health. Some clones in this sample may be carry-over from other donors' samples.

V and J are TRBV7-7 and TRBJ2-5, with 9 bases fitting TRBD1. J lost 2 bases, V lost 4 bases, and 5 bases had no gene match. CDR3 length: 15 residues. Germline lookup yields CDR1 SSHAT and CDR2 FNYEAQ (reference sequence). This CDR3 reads CASSSGTGPQETQYF. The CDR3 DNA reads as TGTGCCAGCAGCTCCGGGACAGGGCCTCAAGAGACCCAGTACTTC. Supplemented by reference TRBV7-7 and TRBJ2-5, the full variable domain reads GAGVSQSPRYKVTKRGQDVTLRCDPISSHATLYWYQQALGQGPEFLTYFNYEAQPDKSGLPSDRFSAERPEGSISTLTIQRTEQRDSAMYRCASSSGTGPQETQYFGPGTRLLVL.

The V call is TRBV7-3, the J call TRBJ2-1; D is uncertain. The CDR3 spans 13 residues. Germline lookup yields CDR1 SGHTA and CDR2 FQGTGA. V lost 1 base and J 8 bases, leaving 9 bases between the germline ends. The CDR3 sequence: CASSLIGSDEQFF. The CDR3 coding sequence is TGTGCCAGCAGCTTAATTGGCTCGGATGAGCAGTTCTTC. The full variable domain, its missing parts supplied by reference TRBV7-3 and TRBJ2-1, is GAGVSQTPSNKVTEKGKYVELRCDPISGHTALYWYRQSLGQGPEFLIYFQGTGAADDSGLPNDRFFAVRPEGSVSTLKIQRTERGDSAVYLCASSLIGSDEQFFGPGTRLTVL.

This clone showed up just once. CDR3 region: CASSLFSYEQYF. As DNA, the CDR3 is TGTGCCAGCAGTTTATTTAGCTACGAGCAGTACTTC. The V call is TRBV28, the J call TRBJ2-7; D unclear. The CDR3 has 12 amino acids. The V gene lost 1 base and the J gene lost 3 bases, with 4 bases spanning the gap. Germline CDR1 MDHEN, CDR2 SYDVKM.

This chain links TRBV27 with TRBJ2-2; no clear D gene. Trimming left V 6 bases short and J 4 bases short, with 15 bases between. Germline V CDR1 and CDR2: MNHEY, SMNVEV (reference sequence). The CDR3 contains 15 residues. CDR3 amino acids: CASSYRVTRTGELFF. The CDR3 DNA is TGTGCCAGCAGCTACCGGGTTACGCGCACCGGGGAGCTGTTTTTT.

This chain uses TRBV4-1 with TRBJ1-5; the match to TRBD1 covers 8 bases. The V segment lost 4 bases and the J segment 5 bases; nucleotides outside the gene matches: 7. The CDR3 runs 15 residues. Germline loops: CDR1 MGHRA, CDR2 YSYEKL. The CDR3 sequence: CASSRRQGNYQPQHF. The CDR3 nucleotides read TGCGCCAGCAGCCGCCGACAGGGGAATTATCAGCCCCAGCATTTT.

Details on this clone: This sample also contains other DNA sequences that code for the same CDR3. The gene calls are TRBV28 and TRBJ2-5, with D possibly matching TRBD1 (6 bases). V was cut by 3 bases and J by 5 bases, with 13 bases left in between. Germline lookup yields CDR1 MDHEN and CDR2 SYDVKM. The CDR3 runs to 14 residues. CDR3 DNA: TGTGCCAGCAGTTTGCTACAGGGTCGCGAGACCCAGTACTTC. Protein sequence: CASSLLQGRETQYF.

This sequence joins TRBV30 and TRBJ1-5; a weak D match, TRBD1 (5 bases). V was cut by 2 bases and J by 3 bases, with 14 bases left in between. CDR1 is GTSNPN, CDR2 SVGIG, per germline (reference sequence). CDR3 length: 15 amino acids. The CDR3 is CAWSIPTGYNQPQHF. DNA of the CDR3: TGTGCCTGGAGTATCCCAACAGGCTACAATCAGCCCCAGCATTTT.

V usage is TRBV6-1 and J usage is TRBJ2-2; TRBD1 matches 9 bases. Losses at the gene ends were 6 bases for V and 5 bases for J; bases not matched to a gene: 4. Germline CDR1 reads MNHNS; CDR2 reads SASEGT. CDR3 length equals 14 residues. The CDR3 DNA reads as TGTGCCAGCAGAGGGGACAGGGTTACCGGGGAGCTGTTTTTT. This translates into CASRGDRVTGELFF.

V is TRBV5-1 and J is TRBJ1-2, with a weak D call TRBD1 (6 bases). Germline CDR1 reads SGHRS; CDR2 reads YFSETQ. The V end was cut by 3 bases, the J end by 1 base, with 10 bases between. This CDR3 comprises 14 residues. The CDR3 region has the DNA TGCGCCAGCAGCTGGGGGCAGGTTAACTATGGCTACACCTTC. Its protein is CASSWGQVNYGYTF.

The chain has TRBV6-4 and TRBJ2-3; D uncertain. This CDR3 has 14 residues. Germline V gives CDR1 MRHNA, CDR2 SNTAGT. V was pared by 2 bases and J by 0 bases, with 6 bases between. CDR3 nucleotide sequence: TGTGCCAGCAGTGACGTACCCAGCACAGATACGCAGTATTTT. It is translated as CASSDVPSTDTQYF.

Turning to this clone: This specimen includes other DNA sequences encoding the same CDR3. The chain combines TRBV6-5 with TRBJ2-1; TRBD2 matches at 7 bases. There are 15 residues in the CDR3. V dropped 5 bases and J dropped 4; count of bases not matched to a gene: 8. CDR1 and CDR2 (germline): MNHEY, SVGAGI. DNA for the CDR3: TGTGCCAGCAGTAGTCTGGCGGGAGCGTACAATGAGCAGTTCTTC. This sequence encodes CASSSLAGAYNEQFF.

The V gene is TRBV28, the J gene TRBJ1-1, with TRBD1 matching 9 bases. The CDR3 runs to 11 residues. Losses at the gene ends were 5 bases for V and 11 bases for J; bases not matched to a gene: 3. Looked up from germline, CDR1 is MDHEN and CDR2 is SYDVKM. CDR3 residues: CASSPGTGAFF. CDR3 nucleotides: TGTGCCAGCAGTCCCGGGACAGGGGCTTTCTTT.

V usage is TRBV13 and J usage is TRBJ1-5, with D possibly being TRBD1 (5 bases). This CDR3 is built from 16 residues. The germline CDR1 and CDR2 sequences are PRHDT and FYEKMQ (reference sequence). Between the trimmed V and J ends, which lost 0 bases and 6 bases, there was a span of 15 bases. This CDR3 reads CASSLGKIGAGQPQHF. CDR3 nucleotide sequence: TGTGCCAGCAGCTTAGGAAAAATTGGGGCGGGTCAGCCCCAGCATTTT. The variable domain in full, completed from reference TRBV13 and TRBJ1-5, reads AAGVIQSPRHLIKEKRETATLKCYPIPRHDTVYWYQQGPGQDPQFLISFYEKMQSDKGSIPDRFSAQQFSDYHSELNMSSLELGDSALYFCASSLGKIGAGQPQHFGDGTRLSIL.

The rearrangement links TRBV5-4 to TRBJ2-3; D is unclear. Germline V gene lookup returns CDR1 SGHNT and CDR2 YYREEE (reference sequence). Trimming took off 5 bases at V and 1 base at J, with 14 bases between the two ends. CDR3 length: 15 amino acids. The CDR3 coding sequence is TGTGCCAGCAGGCCCACGGTCTCAGGCACAGATACGCAGTATTTT. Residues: CASRPTVSGTDTQYF.

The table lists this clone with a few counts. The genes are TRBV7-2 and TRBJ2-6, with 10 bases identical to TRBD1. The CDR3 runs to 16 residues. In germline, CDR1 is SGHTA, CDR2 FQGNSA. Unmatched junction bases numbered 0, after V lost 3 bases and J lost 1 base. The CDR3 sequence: CASSLGQGSGANVLTF. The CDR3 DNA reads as TGTGCCAGCAGCTTGGGACAGGGGTCTGGGGCCAACGTCCTGACTTTC.

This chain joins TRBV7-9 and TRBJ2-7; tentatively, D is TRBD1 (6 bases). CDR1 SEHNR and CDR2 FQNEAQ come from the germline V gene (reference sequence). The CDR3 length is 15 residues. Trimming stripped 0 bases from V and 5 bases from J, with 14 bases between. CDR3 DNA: TGTGCCAGCAGCTTAGCGGGACAAATAAGCGACGAGCAGTACTTC. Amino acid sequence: CASSLAGQISDEQYF.

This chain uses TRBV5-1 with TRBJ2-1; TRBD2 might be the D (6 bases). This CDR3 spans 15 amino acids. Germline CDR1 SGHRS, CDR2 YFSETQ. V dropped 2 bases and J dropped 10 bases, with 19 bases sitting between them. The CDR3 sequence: CASSFSGGVQYEQFF. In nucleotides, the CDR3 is TGCGCCAGCAGCTTTAGCGGCGGGGTACAATACGAGCAGTTCTTC. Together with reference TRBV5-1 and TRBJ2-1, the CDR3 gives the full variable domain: KAGVTQTPRYLIKTRGQQVTLSCSPISGHRSVSWYQQTPGQGLQFLFEYFSETQRNKGNFPGRFSGRQFSNSRSEMNVSTLELGDSALYLCASSFSGGVQYEQFFGPGTRLTVL.

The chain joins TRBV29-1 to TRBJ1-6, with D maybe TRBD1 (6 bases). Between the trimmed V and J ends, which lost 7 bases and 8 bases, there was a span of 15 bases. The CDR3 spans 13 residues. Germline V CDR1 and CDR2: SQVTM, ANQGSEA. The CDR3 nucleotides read TGCAGCGCTTCACAGGGTGGCGATTCACCCCTCCACTTT. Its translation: CSASQGGDSPLHF.

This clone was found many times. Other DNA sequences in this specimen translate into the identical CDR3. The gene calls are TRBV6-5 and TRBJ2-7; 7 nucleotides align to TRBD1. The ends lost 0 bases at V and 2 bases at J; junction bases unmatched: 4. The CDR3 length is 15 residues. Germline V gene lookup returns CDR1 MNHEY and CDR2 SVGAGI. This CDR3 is CASSYSHRGTYEQYF. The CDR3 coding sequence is TGTGCCAGCAGTTACTCCCACAGGGGCACCTACGAGCAGTACTTC.

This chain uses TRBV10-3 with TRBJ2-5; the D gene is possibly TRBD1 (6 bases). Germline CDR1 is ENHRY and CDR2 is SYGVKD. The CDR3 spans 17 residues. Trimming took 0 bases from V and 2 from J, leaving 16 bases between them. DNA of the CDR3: TGTGCCATCAGTGAGTCTTTGGGACAAGGAAAACAAGAGACCCAGTACTTC. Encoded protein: CAISESLGQGKQETQYF.

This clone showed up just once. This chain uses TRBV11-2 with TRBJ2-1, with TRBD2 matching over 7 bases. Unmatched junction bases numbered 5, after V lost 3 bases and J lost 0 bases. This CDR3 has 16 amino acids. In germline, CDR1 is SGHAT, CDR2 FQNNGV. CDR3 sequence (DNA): TGTGCCAGCAGCTTCGGGCGGACTAGCTCCTACAATGAGCAGTTCTTC. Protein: CASSFGRTSSYNEQFF.

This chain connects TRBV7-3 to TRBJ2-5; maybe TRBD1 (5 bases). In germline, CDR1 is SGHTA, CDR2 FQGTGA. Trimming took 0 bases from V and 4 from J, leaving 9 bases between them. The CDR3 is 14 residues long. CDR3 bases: TGTGCCAGCAGCTTAACGTCCCAGGGAGAGACCCAGTACTTC. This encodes CASSLTSQGETQYF.